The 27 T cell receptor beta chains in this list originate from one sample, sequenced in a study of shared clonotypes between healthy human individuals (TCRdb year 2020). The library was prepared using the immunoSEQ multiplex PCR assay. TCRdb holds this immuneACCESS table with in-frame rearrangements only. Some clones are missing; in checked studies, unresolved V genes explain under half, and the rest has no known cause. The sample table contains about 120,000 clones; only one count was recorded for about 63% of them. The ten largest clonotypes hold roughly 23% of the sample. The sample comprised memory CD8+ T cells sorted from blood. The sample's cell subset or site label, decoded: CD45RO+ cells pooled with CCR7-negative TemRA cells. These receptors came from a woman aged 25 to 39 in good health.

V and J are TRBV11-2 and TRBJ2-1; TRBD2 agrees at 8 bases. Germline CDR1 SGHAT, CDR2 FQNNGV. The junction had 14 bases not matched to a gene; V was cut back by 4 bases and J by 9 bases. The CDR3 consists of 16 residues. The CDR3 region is CASSSRIAGLIGEQFF. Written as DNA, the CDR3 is TGTGCCAGCAGCTCCAGGATAGCGGGACTAATCGGTGAGCAGTTCTTC.

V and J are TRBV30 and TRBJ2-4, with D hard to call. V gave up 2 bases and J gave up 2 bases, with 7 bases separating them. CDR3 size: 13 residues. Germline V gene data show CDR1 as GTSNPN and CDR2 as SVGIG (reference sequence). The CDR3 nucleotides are TGTGCCTGGAGTTGGGCTCCCAAAAACATTCAGTACTTC. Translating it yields CAWSWAPKNIQYF.

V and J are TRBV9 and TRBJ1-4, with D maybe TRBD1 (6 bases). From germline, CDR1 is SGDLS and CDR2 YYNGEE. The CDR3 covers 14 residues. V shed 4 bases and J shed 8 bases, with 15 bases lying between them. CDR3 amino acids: CASSLPGEAEKLFF. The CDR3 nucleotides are TGTGCCAGCAGCCTCCCAGGGGAAGCGGAAAAACTGTTTTTT.

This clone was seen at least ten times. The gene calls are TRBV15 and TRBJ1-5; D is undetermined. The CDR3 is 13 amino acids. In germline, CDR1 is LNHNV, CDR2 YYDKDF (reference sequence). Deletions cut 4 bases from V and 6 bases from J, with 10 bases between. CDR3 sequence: CATSTQRSQPQHF. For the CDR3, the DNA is TGTGCCACCAGCACTCAACGGAGTCAGCCCCAGCATTTT.

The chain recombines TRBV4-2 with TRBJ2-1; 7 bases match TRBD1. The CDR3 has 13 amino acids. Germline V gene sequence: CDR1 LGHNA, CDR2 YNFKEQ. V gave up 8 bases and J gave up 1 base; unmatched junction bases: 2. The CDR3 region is CASGRGSYNEQFF. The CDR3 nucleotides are TGTGCCAGCGGCAGGGGGTCCTACAATGAGCAGTTCTTC.

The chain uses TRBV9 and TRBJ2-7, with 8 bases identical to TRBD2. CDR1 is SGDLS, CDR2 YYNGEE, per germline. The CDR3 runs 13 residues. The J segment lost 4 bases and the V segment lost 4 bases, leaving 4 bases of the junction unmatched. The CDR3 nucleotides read TGTGCCAGCAGCCGCAGCGGGAGTTACGAGCAGTACTTC. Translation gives CASSRSGSYEQYF.

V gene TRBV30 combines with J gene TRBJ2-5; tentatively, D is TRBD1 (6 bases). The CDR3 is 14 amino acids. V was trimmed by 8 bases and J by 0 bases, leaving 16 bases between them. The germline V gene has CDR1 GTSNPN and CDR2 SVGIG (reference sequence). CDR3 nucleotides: TGTGCCACTCCCGACAGGACAAACCAAGAGACCCAGTACTTC. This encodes CATPDRTNQETQYF.

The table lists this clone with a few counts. The CDR3 reads CASSQDPRQGARKRKETQYF. The CDR3 bases are TGCGCCAGCAGCCAAGACCCTCGACAGGGGGCGCGGAAGCGGAAAGAGACCCAGTACTTC. The chain is built from TRBV4-1 and TRBJ2-5; 10 bases line up with TRBD1. The trim removed 0 bases at V and 3 bases at J, leaving 16 bases unmatched. This CDR3 region has 20 residues. Germline CDR1 reads MGHRA; CDR2 reads YSYEKL.

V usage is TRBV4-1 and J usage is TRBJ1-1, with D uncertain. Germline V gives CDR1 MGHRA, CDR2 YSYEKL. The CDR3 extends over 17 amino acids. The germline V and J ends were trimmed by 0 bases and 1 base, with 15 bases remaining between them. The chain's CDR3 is CASSQDLSGPRNTEAFF. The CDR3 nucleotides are TGCGCCAGCAGCCAAGATCTGAGCGGCCCCAGGAACACTGAAGCTTTCTTT.

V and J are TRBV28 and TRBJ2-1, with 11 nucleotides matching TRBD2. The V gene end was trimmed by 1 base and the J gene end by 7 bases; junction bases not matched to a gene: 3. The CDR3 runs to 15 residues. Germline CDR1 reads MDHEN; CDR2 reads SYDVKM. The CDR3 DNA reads TGTGCCAGCAGTTTATTGTCTAGCGGGAGGAATGAGCAGTTCTTC. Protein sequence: CASSLLSSGRNEQFF.

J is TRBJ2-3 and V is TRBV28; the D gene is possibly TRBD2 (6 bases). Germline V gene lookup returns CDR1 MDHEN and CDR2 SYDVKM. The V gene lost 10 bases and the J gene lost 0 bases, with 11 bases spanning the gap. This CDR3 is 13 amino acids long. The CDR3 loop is CATGLPSTDTQYF. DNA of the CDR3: TGTGCCACGGGACTCCCAAGCACAGATACGCAGTATTTT.

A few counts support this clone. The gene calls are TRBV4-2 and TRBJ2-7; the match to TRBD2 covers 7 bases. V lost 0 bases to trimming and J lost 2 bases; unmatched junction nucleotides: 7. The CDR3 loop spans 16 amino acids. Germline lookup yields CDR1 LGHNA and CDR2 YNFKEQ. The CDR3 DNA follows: TGTGCCAGCAGCCAAGATTCGGGGGGAGATGCCTACGAGCAGTACTTC. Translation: CASSQDSGGDAYEQYF.

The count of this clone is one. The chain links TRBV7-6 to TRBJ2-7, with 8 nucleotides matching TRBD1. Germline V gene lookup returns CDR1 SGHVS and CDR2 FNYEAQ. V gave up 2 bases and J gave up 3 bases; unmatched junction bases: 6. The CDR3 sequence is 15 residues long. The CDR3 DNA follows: TGTGCCAGCAGCTTATATGGGACAGGATTCTACGAGCAGTACTTC. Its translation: CASSLYGTGFYEQYF.

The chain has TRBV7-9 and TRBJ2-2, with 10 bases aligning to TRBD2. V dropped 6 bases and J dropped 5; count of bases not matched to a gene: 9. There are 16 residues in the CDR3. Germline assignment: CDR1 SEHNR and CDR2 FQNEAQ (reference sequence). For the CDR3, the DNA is TGTGCCAGCAGATTGCTAGCGGGAGTAGGTACCGGGGAGCTGTTTTTT. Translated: CASRLLAGVGTGELFF.

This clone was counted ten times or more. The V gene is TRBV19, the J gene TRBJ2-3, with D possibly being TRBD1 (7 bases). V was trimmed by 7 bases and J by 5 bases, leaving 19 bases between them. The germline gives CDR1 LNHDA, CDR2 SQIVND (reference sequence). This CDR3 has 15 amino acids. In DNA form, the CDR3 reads TGTGCCAGTACCACAATGGGGACAGCGGGAGATACGCAGTATTTT. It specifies CASTTMGTAGDTQYF.

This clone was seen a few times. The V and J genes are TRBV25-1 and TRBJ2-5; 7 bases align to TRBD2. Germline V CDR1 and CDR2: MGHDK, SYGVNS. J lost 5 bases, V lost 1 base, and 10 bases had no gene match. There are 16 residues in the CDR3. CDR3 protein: CASSELGTSEDETQYF. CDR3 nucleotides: TGTGCCAGCAGTGAATTGGGAACTAGCGAGGATGAGACCCAGTACTTC.

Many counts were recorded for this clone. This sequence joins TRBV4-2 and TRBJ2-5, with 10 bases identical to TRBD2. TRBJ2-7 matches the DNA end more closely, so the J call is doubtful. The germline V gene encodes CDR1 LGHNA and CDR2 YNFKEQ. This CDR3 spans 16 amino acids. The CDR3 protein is CASSQEGAGGPNEQYF. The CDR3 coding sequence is TGTGCCAGCAGCCAAGAAGGAGCGGGAGGGCCGAACGAGCAGTACTTC.

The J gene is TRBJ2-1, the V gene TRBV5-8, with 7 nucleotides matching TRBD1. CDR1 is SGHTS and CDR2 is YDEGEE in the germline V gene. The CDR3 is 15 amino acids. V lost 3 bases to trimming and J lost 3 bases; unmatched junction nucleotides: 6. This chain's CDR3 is CASSWGTDLYNEQFF. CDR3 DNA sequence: TGTGCCAGCAGCTGGGGGACAGACCTCTACAATGAGCAGTTCTTC.

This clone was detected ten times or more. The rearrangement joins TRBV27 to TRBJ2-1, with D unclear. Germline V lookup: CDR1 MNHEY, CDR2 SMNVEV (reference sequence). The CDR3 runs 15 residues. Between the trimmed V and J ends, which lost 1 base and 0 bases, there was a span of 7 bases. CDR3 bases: TGTGCCAGCAGTTTATTGCCGAGCTCCTACAATGAGCAGTTCTTC. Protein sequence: CASSLLPSSYNEQFF.

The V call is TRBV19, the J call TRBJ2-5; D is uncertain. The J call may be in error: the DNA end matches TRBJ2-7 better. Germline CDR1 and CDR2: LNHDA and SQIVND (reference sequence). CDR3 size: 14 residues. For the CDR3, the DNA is TGTGCCAGTAGTTCGGGCGTCTTCTCCTACGAGCAGTACTTC. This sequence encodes CASSSGVFSYEQYF.

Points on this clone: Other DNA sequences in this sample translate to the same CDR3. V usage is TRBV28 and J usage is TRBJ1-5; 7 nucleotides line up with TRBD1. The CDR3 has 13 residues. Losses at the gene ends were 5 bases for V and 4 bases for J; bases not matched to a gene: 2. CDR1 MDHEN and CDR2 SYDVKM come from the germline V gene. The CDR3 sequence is CASSPTGNQPQHF. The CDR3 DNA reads TGTGCCAGCAGTCCGACAGGGAATCAGCCCCAGCATTTT. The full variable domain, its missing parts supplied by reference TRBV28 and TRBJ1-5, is DVKVTQSSRYLVKRTGEKVFLECVQDMDHENMFWYRQDPGLGLRLIYFSYDVKMKEKGDIPEGYSVSREKKERFSLILESASTNQTSMYLCASSPTGNQPQHFGDGTRLSIL.

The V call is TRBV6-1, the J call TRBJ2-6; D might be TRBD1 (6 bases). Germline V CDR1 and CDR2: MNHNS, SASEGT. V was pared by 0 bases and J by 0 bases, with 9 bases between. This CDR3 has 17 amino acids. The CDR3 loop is CASSEALGHSGANVLTF. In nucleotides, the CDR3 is TGTGCCAGCAGTGAAGCGCTGGGACACTCTGGGGCCAACGTCCTGACTTTC.

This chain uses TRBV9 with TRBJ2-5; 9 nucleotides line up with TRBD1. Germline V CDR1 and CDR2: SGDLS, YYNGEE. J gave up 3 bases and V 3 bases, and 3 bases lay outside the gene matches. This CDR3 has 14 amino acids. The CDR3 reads CASSADRGKETQYF. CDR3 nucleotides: TGTGCCAGCAGCGCGGACAGGGGAAAAGAGACCCAGTACTTC.

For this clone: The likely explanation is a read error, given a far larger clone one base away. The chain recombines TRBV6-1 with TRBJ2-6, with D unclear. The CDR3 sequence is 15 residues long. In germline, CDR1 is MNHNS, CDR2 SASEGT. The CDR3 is CAGSEDGSGANVLTF. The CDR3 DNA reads TGTGCCGGCAGTGAGGACGGCTCTGGGGCCAACGTCCTGACTTTC.

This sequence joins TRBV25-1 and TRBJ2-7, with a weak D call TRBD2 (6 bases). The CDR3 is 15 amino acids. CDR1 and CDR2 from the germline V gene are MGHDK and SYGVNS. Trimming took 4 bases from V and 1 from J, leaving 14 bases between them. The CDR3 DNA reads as TGTGCCAGCAGTGGGACTACCCAAACTTCCTACGAGCAGTACTTC. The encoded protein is CASSGTTQTSYEQYF.

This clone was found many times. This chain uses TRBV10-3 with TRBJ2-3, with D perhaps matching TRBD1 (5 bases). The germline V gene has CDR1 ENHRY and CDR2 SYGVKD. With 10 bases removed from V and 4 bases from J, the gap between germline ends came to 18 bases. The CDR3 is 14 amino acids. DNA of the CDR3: TGTGCCACCAGACAGCCCCAAGCAGCAGATACGCAGTATTTT. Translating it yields CATRQPQAADTQYF.

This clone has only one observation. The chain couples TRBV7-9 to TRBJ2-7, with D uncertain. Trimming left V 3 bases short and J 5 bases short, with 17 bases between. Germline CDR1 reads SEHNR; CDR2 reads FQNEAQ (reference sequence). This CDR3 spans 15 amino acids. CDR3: CASSLAVGPVHEQYF. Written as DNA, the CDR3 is TGTGCCAGCAGCTTGGCCGTGGGCCCAGTCCACGAGCAGTACTTC.